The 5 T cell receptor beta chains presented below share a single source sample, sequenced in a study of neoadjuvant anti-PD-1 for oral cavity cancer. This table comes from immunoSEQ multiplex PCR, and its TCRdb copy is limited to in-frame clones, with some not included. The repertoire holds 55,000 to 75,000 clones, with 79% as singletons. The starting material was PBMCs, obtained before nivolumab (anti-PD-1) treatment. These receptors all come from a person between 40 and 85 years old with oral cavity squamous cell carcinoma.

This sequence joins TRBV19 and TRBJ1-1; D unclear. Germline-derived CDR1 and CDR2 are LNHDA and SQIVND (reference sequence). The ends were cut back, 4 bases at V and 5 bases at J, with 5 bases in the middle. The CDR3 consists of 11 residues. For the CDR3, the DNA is TGTGCCAGTAGTAGAGGAACTGAAGCTTTCTTT. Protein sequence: CASSRGTEAFF.

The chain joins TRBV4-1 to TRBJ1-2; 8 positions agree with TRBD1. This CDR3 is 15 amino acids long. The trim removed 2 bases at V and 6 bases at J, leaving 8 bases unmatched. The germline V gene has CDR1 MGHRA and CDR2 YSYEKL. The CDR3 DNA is TGCGCCAGCAGCCAACTGGACAGGGCGCAGGATGGCTACACCTTC. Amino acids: CASSQLDRAQDGYTF.

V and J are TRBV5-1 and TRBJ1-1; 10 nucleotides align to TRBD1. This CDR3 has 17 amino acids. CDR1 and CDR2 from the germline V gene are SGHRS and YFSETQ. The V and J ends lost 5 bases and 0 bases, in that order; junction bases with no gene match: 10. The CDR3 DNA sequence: TGCGCCAGCAGTTCGGCCGGGACAGGGGCCCTGAACACTGAAGCTTTCTTT. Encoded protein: CASSSAGTGALNTEAFF.

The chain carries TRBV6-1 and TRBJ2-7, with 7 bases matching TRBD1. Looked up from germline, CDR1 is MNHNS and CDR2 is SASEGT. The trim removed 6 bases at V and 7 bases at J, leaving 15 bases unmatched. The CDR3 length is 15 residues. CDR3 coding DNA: TGTGCCAGCAGCAGGGGACAGATAATTGCTCAGGAGCAGTACTTC. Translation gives CASSRGQIIAQEQYF.

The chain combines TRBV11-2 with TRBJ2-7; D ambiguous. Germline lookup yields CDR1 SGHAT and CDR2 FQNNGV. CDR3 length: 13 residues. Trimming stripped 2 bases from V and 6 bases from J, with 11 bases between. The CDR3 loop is CASSLLGAFEQYF. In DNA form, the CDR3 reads TGTGCCAGCAGCTTACTCGGCGCTTTCGAGCAGTACTTC.